This T cell receptor (beta chain) originates from a study of blood T cell repertoires in COVID-19. Trimming took off 0 bases at V and 7 bases at J, with 7 bases between the two ends. The CDR3 covers 13 residues. Looked up from germline, CDR1 is ENHRY and CDR2 is SYGVKD. Sequencing used immunoSEQ multiplex PCR; TCRdb keeps in-frame clones, though not all of them. Among approximately 140,000 clones listed, around nine tenths were seen once. Material: peripheral blood. This sequence was found in a man aged 45-60 years with active or convalescent COVID-19. V gene TRBV10-3 combines with J gene TRBJ2-4; maybe TRBD1 (5 bases). In DNA form, the CDR3 reads TGTGCCATCAGTGAGTCGGCAGGGAACATTCAGTACTTC. Its translation: CAISESAGNIQYF.